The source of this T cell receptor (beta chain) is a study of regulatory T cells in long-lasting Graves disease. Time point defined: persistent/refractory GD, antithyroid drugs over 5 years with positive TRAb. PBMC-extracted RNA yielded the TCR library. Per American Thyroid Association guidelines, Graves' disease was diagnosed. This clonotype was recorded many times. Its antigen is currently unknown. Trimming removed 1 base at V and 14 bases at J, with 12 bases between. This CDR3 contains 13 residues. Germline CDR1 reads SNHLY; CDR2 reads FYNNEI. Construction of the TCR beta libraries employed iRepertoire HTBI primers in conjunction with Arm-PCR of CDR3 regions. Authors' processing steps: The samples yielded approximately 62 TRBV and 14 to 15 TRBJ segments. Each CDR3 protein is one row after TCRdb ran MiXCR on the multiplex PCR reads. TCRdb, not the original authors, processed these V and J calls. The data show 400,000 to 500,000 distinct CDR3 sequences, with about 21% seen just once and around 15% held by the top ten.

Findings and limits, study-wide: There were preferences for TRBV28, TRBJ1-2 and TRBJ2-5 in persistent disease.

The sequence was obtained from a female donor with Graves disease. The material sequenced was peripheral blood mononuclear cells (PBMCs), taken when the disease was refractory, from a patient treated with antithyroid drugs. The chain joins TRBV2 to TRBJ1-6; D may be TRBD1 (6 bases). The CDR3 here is CASSEGEGVTLHF. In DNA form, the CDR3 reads TGTGCCAGCAGTGAAGGAGAGGGGGTCACCCTCCACTTT.